The source of this T cell receptor beta chain is a study of blood T cell repertoires in COVID-19. Study overall: PBMCs, B-cell-depleted T cells, or T cells were the source of the cDNA or gDNA that made up the material.

CDR3 size: 14 residues. The V and J ends lost 4 bases and 7 bases, in that order; junction bases with no gene match: 9. Germline CDR1 KGHDR, CDR2 SFDVKD. Per the study methods: Cell counts per sample came from amplifying reference gene primers. Produced via immunoSEQ multiplex PCR; TCRdb's table is partial and in-frame only. V and J calls and clone size follow that table, whereas D and trimming were derived from the DNA. Of about 160,000 clones in the sample, approximately 87% were seen once. The sample comprised peripheral blood. The clonotype comes from a woman in her 70s with acute or convalescent COVID-19. This chain connects TRBV24-1 to TRBJ2-7; TRBD2 aligns across 7 bases. DNA for the CDR3: TGTGCCACCAGTGAATTGGGGGGAGGGGCAGAGCAGTACTTC. This translates into CATSELGGGAEQYF.